The 7 T cell receptor beta chains presented below share a single source sample, sequenced in a study of cytotoxic CD8 clonotypes in ibrutinib-treated CLL. TCRdb's table, derived via immunoSEQ multiplex PCR, lists solely in-frame clones and lacks some. The table has 200,000 or so clones, roughly 77% seen once. Sequences were derived from PBMCs, sampled after 12 months of ibrutinib treatment. These receptors originate from a human donor with chronic lymphocytic leukemia.

V gene TRBV29-1 combines with J gene TRBJ2-7; 10 nucleotides line up with TRBD1. Per germline, CDR1 SQVTM and CDR2 ANQGSEA. V lost 7 bases to trimming and J lost 3 bases; unmatched junction nucleotides: 6. The CDR3 runs to 13 residues. CDR3 residues: CSAERTGGYEQYF. DNA of the CDR3: TGCAGCGCCGAGCGGACAGGGGGCTACGAGCAGTACTTC.

The table lists this clone with a few counts. The chain uses TRBV19 and TRBJ1-2; 7 positions match TRBD1. The germline CDR1 and CDR2 sequences are LNHDA and SQIVND (reference sequence). CDR3 size: 14 residues. The ends lost 2 bases at V and 8 bases at J; junction bases unmatched: 8. CDR3 residues: CASSIKGAEWGYTF. For the CDR3, the DNA is TGTGCCAGTAGTATAAAGGGGGCAGAGTGGGGCTACACCTTC.

The sample holds one count of this clone. J is TRBJ2-1 and V is TRBV19; D may correspond to TRBD1 or TRBD2 (6 bases each). The CDR3 runs 14 residues. V lost 11 bases and J 2 bases, leaving 16 bases between the germline ends. The germline CDR1 and CDR2 sequences are LNHDA and SQIVND (reference sequence). The CDR3 sequence: CASARGQAYNEQFF. For the CDR3, the DNA is TGTGCCTCCGCCCGGGGGCAGGCCTACAATGAGCAGTTCTTC. The full variable domain, rest sourced from reference TRBV19 and TRBJ2-1, is DGGITQSPKYLFRKEGQNVTLSCEQNLNHDAMYWYRQDPGQGLRLIYYSQIVNDFQKGDIAEGYSVSREKKESFPLTVTSAQKNPTAFYLCASARGQAYNEQFFGPGTRLTVL.

This CDR3 reads CSVETSSGLISYNEQFF. CDR3 sequence (DNA): TGCAGCGTTGAAACTTCTAGCGGGCTCATCTCCTACAATGAGCAGTTCTTC. The genes are TRBV29-1 and TRBJ2-1, with 8 bases identical to TRBD2. V lost 2 bases, J lost 0 bases, and 9 bases stayed unmatched. The CDR3 loop spans 17 amino acids. The germline gives CDR1 SQVTM, CDR2 ANQGSEA.

The chain recombines TRBV28 with TRBJ2-3; 12 nucleotides agree with TRBD2. V shed 8 bases, J shed 3 bases, and the junction held 6 bases outside the gene matches. This CDR3 spans 15 amino acids. Germline V lookup: CDR1 MDHEN, CDR2 SYDVKM. CDR3 amino acids: CASRTTSGRTDTQYF. The CDR3 DNA sequence: TGTGCCAGCCGCACGACTAGCGGGAGAACAGATACGCAGTATTTT.

The chain couples TRBV7-8 to TRBJ1-4; the match to TRBD1 covers 8 bases. Germline lookup yields CDR1 SGHVS and CDR2 FQNEAQ. V shed 8 bases, J shed 3 bases, and the junction held 5 bases outside the gene matches. This CDR3 is 14 amino acids long. This CDR3 is CASGTGSANEKLFF. In DNA form, the CDR3 reads TGTGCCAGCGGGACAGGTTCGGCTAATGAAAAACTGTTTTTT.

This clone was observed a handful of times. The V and J genes are TRBV2 and TRBJ2-3; D is undetermined. Trimming left V 3 bases short and J 3 bases short, with 4 bases between. Per germline, CDR1 SNHLY and CDR2 FYNNEI. The CDR3 contains 12 residues. CDR3 bases: TGTGCCAGCAGTGACTTAACAGATACGCAGTATTTT. It translates to CASSDLTDTQYF.